The rows below give T cell receptor beta chains drawn from one sample of a study of OX40 agonist ivuxolimab in advanced cancers. Data came from immunoSEQ multiplex PCR; TCRdb stores just in-frame clones and leaves some out. The sample has 80,000 or so clones, roughly 84% seen once. The material was CD4+ or CD8+ T cells sorted from blood, obtained in a trial of the OX40 agonist ivuxolimab. All receptors derive from an adult with an advanced solid tumor such as melanoma, head and neck, liver or kidney cancer. The CDR3 runs from the conserved cysteine through the conserved F or W. D genes are given only for firm matches.

D	V	J	CDR3
NA	TRBV6-5	TRBJ2-1	CASSAPGLRYNEQFF
TRBD2	TRBV5-1	TRBJ2-1	CASSLASGGYNEQFF
TRBD1	TRBV7-9	TRBJ1-6	CASSHGTDNSPLHF
TRBD1	TRBV7-2	TRBJ1-4	CASSDTGGVAEKLFF
TRBD1	TRBV28	TRBJ2-2	CASRETGGGGELFF
NA	TRBV5-4	TRBJ2-7	CASSLAMATYEQYF
TRBD1	TRBV6-5	TRBJ2-7	CASQTGGREQYF
NA	TRBV27	TRBJ1-2	CASSLTWGIGYGYTF
NA	TRBV29-1	TRBJ1-2	CSVEAAGNGYTF
NA	TRBV20-1	TRBJ1-3	CSRMLRNTIYF
TRBD1	TRBV6-1	TRBJ2-7	CASSGDRAPRYF
NA	TRBV6-6	TRBJ1-1	CASSSSRVTEAFF
TRBD2	TRBV30	TRBJ2-3	CAWSGRGGRGTQYF
TRBD2	TRBV28	TRBJ2-1	CASSSRLGLAGVSPYNEQFF
NA	TRBV11-2	TRBJ2-4	CASSPNPSQNIQYF
NA	TRBV6-1	TRBJ1-3	CASSELPRGLYGNTIYF
NA	TRBV1	TRBJ1-1	CTSSQIPGSGRTEAFF
TRBD1	TRBV18	TRBJ1-6	CASSPQGANSPLHF
NA	TRBV18	TRBJ2-2	CASSHLQGMNTGELFF
NA	TRBV7-9	TRBJ1-1	CASSWETNTEAFF
NA	TRBV27	TRBJ2-7	CASSLGQGSHEQYF
NA	TRBV9	TRBJ1-4	CASSPYDGPEKLFF
NA	TRBV5-6	TRBJ1-1	CASSLLAGRVGTEAFF
NA	TRBV27	TRBJ2-5	CASSSPLQGGETQYF
NA	TRBV4-1	TRBJ1-5	CASSQDGQGPLVKHF
TRBD1	TRBV29-1	TRBJ2-3	CSVVGTADTQYF
TRBD2	TRBV11-2	TRBJ2-1	CASSFAGVYNEQFF
NA	TRBV29-1	TRBJ2-6	CSVVSGANVLTF
NA	TRBV6-1	TRBJ1-3	CASSGNIGNTIYF
NA	TRBV21-1	TRBJ2-3	CASSKPPRLATAQYF
TRBD1	TRBV5-1	TRBJ2-1	CASSLKQKTGMSYNEQFF
TRBD1	TRBV13	TRBJ1-2	CASSRDRHYGYTF
NA	TRBV19	TRBJ1-1	CASSTLHSRDGNTEAFF
NA	TRBV13	TRBJ2-6	CASSTRPVGANVLTF
TRBD2	TRBV18	TRBJ2-3	CASSPVLIGTSGNTQYF
TRBD1	TRBV19	TRBJ1-2	CASKQTGTGVNYGYTF
NA	TRBV11-2	TRBJ2-1	CASSEWPNEQFF
NA	TRBV28	TRBJ1-5	CASSPTTGLKSNQPQHF
NA	TRBV19	TRBJ2-2	CASSYSRGYGNTGELFF
NA	TRBV7-2	TRBJ2-5	CASSPGHTGQETQYF
TRBD2	TRBV5-1	TRBJ2-2	CASNLGGRTRGIGELFF
NA	TRBV7-2	TRBJ1-3	CASSYNSGNTIYF
NA	TRBV7-2	TRBJ2-1	CASSSSQSSYNEQFF
TRBD1	TRBV29-1	TRBJ2-5	CSGDRQETQYF
TRBD1	TRBV30	TRBJ1-3	CAWRQGGATGNTIYF
NA	TRBV28	TRBJ1-1	CASSAVGSLNTEAFF
TRBD1	TRBV9	TRBJ2-2	CASSVGGWKGQGTGELFF
NA	TRBV7-2	TRBJ2-2	CASSLAGWNTGELFF
NA	TRBV4-1	TRBJ2-5	CASSQGTSSERTQYF
NA	TRBV29-1	TRBJ2-3	CSALAWDSTDTQYF
TRBD1	TRBV5-4	TRBJ2-1	CASSSGTGTYNEQFF
NA	TRBV2	TRBJ1-2	CASSERQVYGYTF
NA	TRBV7-7	TRBJ2-3	CASSLTPKDTQYF
TRBD2	TRBV5-4	TRBJ2-1	CASSLSSGTYNEQFF
TRBD2	TRBV5-1	TRBJ2-5	CASSLTSAQETQYF